This T cell receptor (beta chain) was recorded in a study of CD8+ T cells in alopecia areata. Regarding the study as a whole: In patients, TCRs were shared less clearly than in mice, and HLA may possibly be involved.

Germline V gene lookup returns CDR1 KGHSH and CDR2 LQKENI. CDR3 length: 16 amino acids. V lost 3 bases to trimming and J lost 0 bases; unmatched junction nucleotides: 5. cDNA serving as the sequencing template came from extracted, reverse transcribed RNA. Assay used: immunoSEQ multiplex PCR; TCRdb lists only in-frame clones, some missing. The sample records 200,000 to 250,000 clones, about three fifths being singletons. About this clone: Its antigen remains unidentified.

The specimen was CD4+ T cells sorted from blood, collected at week 0. This chain joins TRBV18 and TRBJ2-7; TRBD1 agrees at 10 bases. This TCR came from a human donor with alopecia areata. The CDR3, as DNA: TGTGCCAGCTCACCGCCCGGGACAGGGGCCTCCTACGAGCAGTACTTC. This translates into CASSPPGTGASYEQYF.